The clone carrying this TCR beta chain was counted ten times or more. What it binds is not known. Sample time point: newly diagnosed GD, antithyroid drugs for less than 3 months. PBMC-derived RNA was used for the TCR library. The data originate from a study of regulatory T cells in long-lasting Graves disease. Study in general: The antithyroid drugs taken by newly diagnosed Graves' patients had been used for under 3 months. Notes on the study in general: Accuracy may have suffered from the small sample size.

Researchers made TCR beta libraries by using iRepertoire HTBI primers and running Arm-PCR on CDR3 regions. TCRdb processed the multiplex PCR reads anew with MiXCR; each CDR3 protein has one entry. The sample records 390,000 or so distinct CDR3 sequences, around 11% being singletons. The V gene lost 3 bases and the J gene lost 8 bases, with 16 bases spanning the gap. Germline CDR1 and CDR2: LNHDA and SQIVND (reference sequence). The CDR3 contains 15 residues. This sample was also put to use in a study of T cells in Graves' hyperthyroidism and ophthalmopathy. Per that study: Patients with uncontrolled infections, other autoimmune diseases, pregnancy or lactation were excluded. First-round RT-PCR with HTBI primers amplified the TCR CDR3 region.

V and J are TRBV19 and TRBJ1-4, with D maybe TRBD1 (5 bases). This sequence was found in a woman aged 18-29 years with Graves disease. Sequencing used peripheral blood mononuclear cells (PBMCs), obtained at new diagnosis, from a patient treated with antithyroid drugs. The CDR3 is CASSIVRDEMEKLFF. DNA of the CDR3: TGTGCCAGTAGTATCGTTCGGGACGAAATGGAAAAACTGTTTTTT.